The 30 T cell receptor beta chains given below trace back to one sample, sequenced in a study of blood T cell repertoires in COVID-19. The table came from immunoSEQ multiplex PCR; TCRdb's copy has only in-frame clones and leaves some out. The sample yields 230,000 or so clones, roughly 90% seen once. The sequenced material came from peripheral blood. The receptors here all came from a woman in her sixties or seventies with COVID-19, enrolled during active disease.

V usage is TRBV3-1 (or the pseudogene TRBV3-2) and J usage is TRBJ1-1; 7 nucleotides line up with TRBD1. The germline CDR1 and CDR2 sequences are LGHDT and YNNKEL (reference sequence). The CDR3 loop spans 15 amino acids. Trimming removed 2 bases from V and 5 bases from J; junction bases left unmatched: 8. The CDR3 here is CASSQLRTGGTEAFF. The CDR3 DNA follows: TGTGCCAGCAGCCAACTCCGGACAGGAGGTACTGAAGCTTTCTTT.

The genes are TRBV11-3 and TRBJ2-3; maybe TRBD2 (7 bases). Trimming left V 3 bases short and J 6 bases short, with 19 bases between. The CDR3 runs to 16 residues. Germline CDR1 reads SGHNT; CDR2 reads YENEEA. CDR3 sequence reads: CASSFGGGGGFDTQYF. CDR3 in DNA: TGTGCCAGCAGCTTCGGTGGTGGCGGGGGCTTCGATACGCAGTATTTT. Complete variable domain (other parts from reference TRBV11-3 and TRBJ2-3): EAGVVQSPRYKIIEKKQPVAFWCNPISGHNTLYWYLQNLGQGPELLIRYENEEAVDDSQLPKDRFSAERLKGVDSTLKIQPAELGDSAVYLCASSFGGGGGFDTQYFGPGTRLTVL.

The V and J genes are TRBV6-5 and TRBJ1-2, with D perhaps TRBD1 (6 bases). The ends were cut back, 5 bases at V and 10 bases at J, with 14 bases in the middle. There are 12 residues in the CDR3. Germline CDR1 reads MNHEY; CDR2 reads SVGAGI. CDR3 loop: CASSNPGQHYTF. Here the CDR3 DNA reads TGTGCCAGCAGTAACCCGGGACAACACTACACCTTC.

The CDR3 DNA is TGTGCCAGTAGTACCCTCGGGACTGCCTATAATTCACCCCTCCACTTT. Its protein is CASSTLGTAYNSPLHF. This chain joins TRBV19 and TRBJ1-6, with a tentative D call TRBD1 (5 bases). V was trimmed by 4 bases and J by 2 bases, leaving 12 bases between them. In germline, CDR1 is LNHDA, CDR2 SQIVND (reference sequence). CDR3 length: 16 amino acids.

The gene calls are TRBV5-1 and TRBJ2-3; the match to TRBD2 covers 12 bases. CDR1 and CDR2 (germline): SGHRS, YFSETQ. J was trimmed by 2 bases and V by 0 bases; bases with no gene match: 10. The CDR3 is made up of 19 amino acids. CDR3 nucleotide sequence: TGCGCCAGCAGCTTGGCCGGGTCCAGACTAGCGGGGGACACAGATACGCAGTATTTT. Amino acid sequence: CASSLAGSRLAGDTDTQYF. Complete variable domain (other parts from reference TRBV5-1 and TRBJ2-3): KAGVTQTPRYLIKTRGQQVTLSCSPISGHRSVSWYQQTPGQGLQFLFEYFSETQRNKGNFPGRFSGRQFSNSRSEMNVSTLELGDSALYLCASSLAGSRLAGDTDTQYFGPGTRLTVL.

The chain joins TRBV6-2 or TRBV6-3 to TRBJ2-2; TRBD2 is a possible D gene (5 bases). Per the germline V gene, CDR1 is MNHEY and CDR2 is SVGEGT. Trimming pared 4 bases from V and 3 bases from J, leaving 12 bases between. The CDR3 is 15 residues long. DNA for the CDR3: TGTGCCAGCAGTTGGAGCGGACCGGACACCGGGGAGCTGTTTTTT. This sequence encodes CASSWSGPDTGELFF.

The V gene is TRBV3-1 (or the pseudogene TRBV3-2), the J gene TRBJ1-6; D might be TRBD1 (6 bases). CDR3 length: 20 residues. The germline CDR1 and CDR2 sequences are LGHDT and YNNKEL (reference sequence). Trimming cost V 2 bases and J 0 bases, with 20 bases left between them. The CDR3 bases are TGTGCCAGCAGCCAACATTATCAGACAGGCCCGAGCTCCTATAATTCACCCCTCCACTTT. Translated, it gives CASSQHYQTGPSSYNSPLHF.

This sequence joins TRBV5-4 and TRBJ1-2, with 8 bases lining up with TRBD1. V gave up 0 bases and J gave up 3 bases; unmatched junction bases: 4. In germline, CDR1 is SGHNT, CDR2 YYREEE (reference sequence). CDR3 length: 15 amino acids. CDR3 in amino acids: CASSLAHRGDYGYTF. DNA of the CDR3: TGTGCCAGCAGCTTGGCCCACAGGGGGGACTATGGCTACACCTTC.

This chain joins TRBV7-2 and TRBJ2-1; a weak D match, TRBD2 (5 bases). Per the germline V gene, CDR1 is SGHTA and CDR2 is FQGNSA. This CDR3 spans 13 amino acids. Trimming removed 3 bases from V and 9 bases from J, with 12 bases in between. The CDR3 nucleotides read TGTGCCAGCAGCTTGGGTCGGGGAACTGAGCAGTTCTTC. Protein product: CASSLGRGTEQFF.

V gene TRBV25-1 combines with J gene TRBJ1-4; possibly TRBD1 for D (6 bases). CDR3 size: 16 residues. Germline V gene lookup returns CDR1 MGHDK and CDR2 SYGVNS. The V and J ends lost 7 bases and 7 bases respectively, with 22 bases between them. CDR3 DNA: TGTGCCAGCATCGGCGGGCAAGGGGGTCAGATTGAAAAACTGTTTTTT. Residues: CASIGGQGGQIEKLFF. Full variable domain (missing parts from reference TRBV25-1 and TRBJ1-4): EADIYQTPRYLVIGTGKKITLECSQTMGHDKMYWYQQDPGMELHLIHYSYGVNSTEKGDLSSESTVSRIRTEHFPLTLESARPSHTSQYLCASIGGQGGQIEKLFFGSGTQLSVL.

The chain is built from TRBV4-2 and TRBJ1-2; 7 positions match TRBD1. This CDR3 is 15 amino acids long. With 5 bases clipped from V and 4 bases from J, the junction kept 10 bases outside the gene matches. The germline CDR1 and CDR2 sequences are LGHNA and YNFKEQ. The CDR3 is CASSFTGVQFYGYTF. For the CDR3, the DNA is TGTGCCAGCAGCTTTACAGGGGTGCAATTCTATGGCTACACCTTC.

The V and J genes are TRBV6-5 and TRBJ1-1; 8 nucleotides line up with TRBD1. V trimming: 5 bases; J trimming: 8 bases; junction bases outside the gene matches: 7. Germline CDR1 and CDR2: MNHEY and SVGAGI. The CDR3 has 13 amino acids. The CDR3 protein is CASSPTTGVEAFF. CDR3 nucleotide sequence: TGTGCCAGCAGTCCGACGACAGGGGTAGAAGCTTTCTTT.

This clone was detected a few times. The V and J genes are TRBV3-1 (or the pseudogene TRBV3-2) and TRBJ1-6; D is uncertain. This CDR3 is built from 17 residues. The germline gives CDR1 LGHDT, CDR2 YNNKEL (reference sequence). The V and J ends lost 1 base and 6 bases respectively, with 16 bases between them. CDR3 bases: TGTGCCAGCAGCCAAGGTGGCAGTCACAGATTTAATTCACCCCTCCACTTT. Translation: CASSQGGSHRFNSPLHF.

This clone was observed once. The rearrangement uses TRBV9 and TRBJ1-6; D uncertain. Trimming stripped 0 bases from V and 2 bases from J, with 3 bases between. CDR3 length: 14 amino acids. Germline V CDR1 and CDR2: SGDLS, YYNGEE. CDR3 sequence (DNA): TGTGCCAGCAGCGTAGTAGCCTATAATTCACCCCTCCACTTT. Encoded protein: CASSVVAYNSPLHF.

V and J are TRBV6-4 and TRBJ1-2; the D is unclear. Germline loops: CDR1 MRHNA, CDR2 SNTAGT. Trimming removed 2 bases at V and 5 bases at J, with 9 bases between. This CDR3 comprises 13 residues. This chain's CDR3 is CASSDILFYGYTF. As DNA, the CDR3 is TGTGCCAGCAGTGACATCCTTTTTTATGGCTACACCTTC.

This clone has just one count. The gene calls are TRBV6-2 or TRBV6-3 and TRBJ1-6; a weak D match, TRBD1 (5 bases). The CDR3 sequence is 14 residues long. From germline, CDR1 is MNHEY and CDR2 SVGEGT. Trimming stripped 2 bases from V and 10 bases from J, with 12 bases between. The CDR3 protein is CASSYVGGKSPLHF. CDR3 DNA sequence: TGTGCCAGCAGTTACGTGGGGGGGAAATCACCCCTCCACTTT.

The chain joins TRBV7-9 to TRBJ1-3; the D is unclear. Germline lookup yields CDR1 SEHNR and CDR2 FQNEAQ (reference sequence). This CDR3 has 15 amino acids. Between the trimmed V and J ends, which lost 6 bases and 0 bases, there was a span of 12 bases. The CDR3 spells CASRQVGGSGNTIYF. The CDR3 bases are TGTGCCAGCAGACAAGTCGGAGGCTCTGGAAACACCATATATTTT.

The chain employs TRBV6-2 or TRBV6-3 and TRBJ2-3; 9 bases match TRBD2. This CDR3 comprises 16 residues. V lost 5 bases to trimming and J lost 2 bases; unmatched junction nucleotides: 8. Germline V CDR1 and CDR2: MNHEY, SVGEGT. The CDR3 DNA reads as TGTGCCAGCAGTAATTGGACTAGCGCCTACACAGATACGCAGTATTTT. Encoded protein: CASSNWTSAYTDTQYF.

The genes are TRBV5-1 and TRBJ2-7; 7 bases fit TRBD2. The trim removed 4 bases at V and 0 bases at J, leaving 16 bases unmatched. Germline CDR1 is SGHRS and CDR2 is YFSETQ. The length of the CDR3 is 18 residues. For the CDR3, the DNA is TGCGCCAGCAGCAGGCAGGGAGGGTTGGGGATGGGCTCCTACGAGCAGTACTTC. It encodes CASSRQGGLGMGSYEQYF.

V gene TRBV10-3 combines with J gene TRBJ2-1; D gene unclear. Germline assignment: CDR1 ENHRY and CDR2 SYGVKD. Trimming removed 4 bases from V and 8 bases from J, with 12 bases in between. The CDR3 length is 13 residues. The CDR3 here is CAISAPTGDEQFF. DNA for the CDR3: TGTGCCATCAGTGCGCCGACGGGTGATGAGCAGTTCTTC.

The chain couples TRBV2 to TRBJ2-7; weak D call: TRBD1 (6 bases). The ends were cut back, 0 bases at V and 3 bases at J, with 15 bases in the middle. Germline V CDR1 and CDR2: SNHLY, FYNNEI. The CDR3 loop spans 16 amino acids. As DNA, the CDR3 is TGTGCCAGCAGTGAAGCGCTTCAGGGGACCCGCTACGAGCAGTACTTC. Translating gives CASSEALQGTRYEQYF. Together with reference TRBV2 and TRBJ2-7, the CDR3 gives the full variable domain: EPEVTQTPSHQVTQMGQEVILRCVPISNHLYFYWYRQILGQKVEFLVSFYNNEISEKSEIFDDQFSVERPDGSNFTLKIRSTKLEDSAMYFCASSEALQGTRYEQYFGPGTRLTVT.

The J gene is TRBJ1-1, the V gene TRBV6-1; D uncertain. The germline CDR1 and CDR2 sequences are MNHNS and SASEGT. V lost 9 bases and J lost 0, with 14 bases in between. This CDR3 comprises 14 residues. DNA of the CDR3: TGTGCCAGTACTATAAGCCAAATGAACACTGAAGCTTTCTTT. Protein: CASTISQMNTEAFF.

The chain is built from TRBV3-1 (or the pseudogene TRBV3-2) and TRBJ1-1; D call uncertain. The CDR3 sequence is 11 residues long. CDR1 and CDR2 (germline): LGHDT, YNNKEL (reference sequence). The ends were cut back, 3 bases at V and 11 bases at J, with 10 bases in the middle. For the CDR3, the DNA is TGTGCCAGCAGCCACGACGGAGAGGCTTTCTTT. The encoded protein is CASSHDGEAFF.

The V and J genes are TRBV6-2 or TRBV6-3 and TRBJ2-3; TRBD2 aligns across 13 bases. Unmatched junction bases numbered 7, after V lost 2 bases and J lost 5 bases. This CDR3 has 17 residues. CDR1 MNHEY and CDR2 SVGEGT come from the germline V gene. The CDR3 DNA reads TGTGCCAGCAGTTACCGGCCAGGACTAGCGGGAGAAGATACGCAGTATTTT. Its translation is CASSYRPGLAGEDTQYF.

V usage is TRBV19 and J usage is TRBJ1-1, with 10 nucleotides matching TRBD1. From germline, CDR1 is LNHDA and CDR2 SQIVND (reference sequence). CDR3 length: 14 residues. The ends lost 9 bases at V and 0 bases at J; junction bases unmatched: 4. Written as DNA, the CDR3 is TGTGCCAGCGGACAGGGGGGGATGAACACTGAAGCTTTCTTT. Amino acids: CASGQGGMNTEAFF.

The rearrangement links TRBV7-8 to TRBJ2-2; D may be TRBD2 (5 bases). Trimming cost V 1 base and J 7 bases, with 19 bases left between them. Germline CDR1 and CDR2: SGHVS and FQNEAQ. The CDR3 is made up of 17 amino acids. The CDR3 here is CASSLGSRGFRNGELFF. CDR3 bases: TGTGCCAGCAGCTTAGGTTCCCGGGGTTTCCGTAACGGGGAGCTGTTTTTT.

This chain uses TRBV5-4 with TRBJ1-6; perhaps TRBD1 as D (5 bases). With 4 bases removed from V and 2 bases from J, the gap between germline ends came to 13 bases. The CDR3 totals 16 residues. Germline V lookup: CDR1 SGHNT, CDR2 YYREEE (reference sequence). The DNA of the CDR3 is TGTGCCAGCAGCCAGGACACGTCTCCCTATAATTCACCCCTCCACTTT. Residues: CASSQDTSPYNSPLHF. Filled out from reference TRBV5-4 and TRBJ1-6, the complete variable domain reads ETGVTQSPTHLIKTRGQQVTLRCSSQSGHNTVSWYQQALGQGPQFIFQYYREEENGRGNFPPRFSGLQFPNYSSELNVNALELDDSALYLCASSQDTSPYNSPLHFGNGTRLTVT.

The rearrangement joins TRBV27 to TRBJ1-1; 7 bases line up with TRBD1. This CDR3 comprises 14 residues. The germline gives CDR1 MNHEY, CDR2 SMNVEV (reference sequence). With V trimmed by 6 bases and J by 0 bases, 4 bases remained unmatched. The CDR3: CASRGTAMNTEAFF. The CDR3 coding sequence is TGTGCCAGCAGGGGGACAGCCATGAACACTGAAGCTTTCTTT.

The chain joins TRBV5-1 to TRBJ2-7, with D possibly being TRBD1 (6 bases). V gave up 0 bases and J gave up 3 bases, with 16 bases separating them. The CDR3 has 16 residues. Germline V gives CDR1 SGHRS, CDR2 YFSETQ. The chain's CDR3 is CASSLAAGVRVYEQYF. The DNA of the CDR3 is TGCGCCAGCAGCTTGGCGGCAGGGGTGAGGGTCTACGAGCAGTACTTC.

The chain has TRBV18 and TRBJ1-2; 7 bases match TRBD1. J gave up 4 bases and V 3 bases, and 11 bases lay outside the gene matches. Germline V gives CDR1 KGHSH, CDR2 LQKENI. This CDR3 comprises 16 residues. CDR3 sequence (DNA): TGTGCCAGCTCACCCACTACAGGGGAAAGTTCCTATGGCTACACCTTC. Translated: CASSPTTGESSYGYTF.